Many counts were recorded for the clone carrying this T cell receptor (beta chain). This CDR3 has 15 amino acids. V gave up 4 bases and J gave up 5 bases; unmatched junction bases: 11. CDR1 SGHRS and CDR2 YFSETQ come from the germline V gene. This entry comes from a study of T cells in Graves' hyperthyroidism and ophthalmopathy. Study in general: Peripheral blood was secured at the point of initial diagnosis, before any treatment.

At first hyperthyroidism diagnosis, before any ophthalmopathy symptoms, the blood sample was collected. Amplification yielded TCR beta CDR3 regions, with RNA transcripts as the source. With the HTBI primer set, the TCR CDR3 went through a first round of RT-PCR. TCRdb called the multiplex PCR reads again in MiXCR, with one record for every CDR3 protein. The sample carries approximately 270,000 distinct CDR3 sequences, approximately 15% recorded once. Sequencing was done on a sample of blood. The origin of this receptor is a woman aged 35 to 49 with Graves' hyperthyroidism that later progressed to Graves' ophthalmopathy. This sequence joins TRBV5-1 and TRBJ2-7; 8 positions agree with TRBD1. The CDR3: CASSMWGQVVHEQYF. Here the CDR3 DNA reads TGCGCCAGCAGCATGTGGGGACAGGTAGTCCACGAGCAGTACTTC. The full variable domain, with the rest looked up from reference TRBV5-1 and TRBJ2-7, is KAGVTQTPRYLIKTRGQQVTLSCSPISGHRSVSWYQQTPGQGLQFLFEYFSETQRNKGNFPGRFSGRQFSNSRSEMNVSTLELGDSALYLCASSMWGQVVHEQYFGPGTRLTVT.